The 32 T cell receptor beta chains in this list originate from one sample, sequenced in a study of T cell responses to AZD1222 COVID-19 vaccine. The table came from immunoSEQ multiplex PCR; TCRdb's copy has only in-frame clones and leaves some out. The table records 96,000 or so clones, roughly 90% of them present only once. The sequencing used peripheral blood, collected on day 0 of AZD1222 vaccination. These receptors originate from an adult in good health.

The chain links TRBV19 to TRBJ1-2; 8 nucleotides align to TRBD1. The V gene's germline CDR1 is LNHDA and CDR2 SQIVND (reference sequence). The CDR3 runs to 13 residues. The J segment lost 4 bases and the V segment lost 5 bases, leaving 3 bases of the junction unmatched. The CDR3, as DNA: TGTGCCAGTAGTGACAGGGGACCCTATGGCTACACCTTC. Its translation is CASSDRGPYGYTF.

The J gene is TRBJ2-1, the V gene TRBV24-1, with 10 positions matching TRBD1. With 4 bases clipped from V and 5 bases from J, the junction kept 7 bases outside the gene matches. The V gene's germline CDR1 is KGHDR and CDR2 SFDVKD. The length of the CDR3 is 16 residues. The CDR3 DNA is TGTGCCACCAGTGACCTGGGACAGGGGAAAGACAATGAGCAGTTCTTC. The encoded protein is CATSDLGQGKDNEQFF.

This sequence joins TRBV7-2 and TRBJ1-5, with 7 bases fitting TRBD1. This CDR3 contains 15 residues. J lost 2 bases, V lost 6 bases, and 7 bases had no gene match. Germline loops: CDR1 SGHTA, CDR2 FQGNSA. CDR3 sequence (DNA): TGTGCCAGCAGTGATCGTACAGGGGGCAATCAGCCCCAGCATTTT. It yields the protein CASSDRTGGNQPQHF. The whole variable domain, remainder taken from reference TRBV7-2 and TRBJ1-5, is GAGVSQSPSNKVTEKGKDVELRCDPISGHTALYWYRQSLGQGLEFLIYFQGNSAPDKSGLPSDRFSAERTGGSVSTLTIQRTQQEDSAVYLCASSDRTGGNQPQHFGDGTRLSIL.

J is TRBJ1-3 and V is TRBV15, with 8 bases fitting TRBD1. Looked up from germline, CDR1 is LNHNV and CDR2 is YYDKDF (reference sequence). The length of the CDR3 is 15 residues. Germline trimming cut 4 bases from V and 8 bases from J; bases unmatched to any gene: 10. CDR3 in amino acids: CATSKDRGLVDTIYF. The CDR3 bases are TGTGCCACCAGCAAAGACAGGGGCCTCGTGGACACCATATATTTT. Looking up the rest from reference TRBV15 and TRBJ1-3 gives the full variable domain: DAMVIQNPRYQVTQFGKPVTLSCSQTLNHNVMYWYQQKSSQAPKLLFHYYDKDFNNEADTPDNFQSRRPNTSFCFLDIRSPGLGDTAMYLCATSKDRGLVDTIYFGEGSWLTVV.

This chain connects TRBV27 to TRBJ1-2, with 8 positions matching TRBD1. The CDR3 has 13 residues. Germline trimming cut 6 bases from V and 5 bases from J; bases unmatched to any gene: 5. Germline CDR1 and CDR2: MNHEY and SMNVEV (reference sequence). CDR3 amino acids: CASRSDRGYGYTF. As DNA, the CDR3 is TGTGCCAGCAGGTCCGACAGGGGATATGGCTACACCTTC.

In this sample, this clone turned up once. The rearrangement uses TRBV4-1 and TRBJ1-2, with 11 bases matching TRBD1. V shed 0 bases, J shed 4 bases, and the junction held 1 base outside the gene matches. Germline V gene sequence: CDR1 MGHRA, CDR2 YSYEKL. This CDR3 contains 15 residues. The CDR3 spells CASSQEDRGPYGYTF. CDR3 bases: TGCGCCAGCAGCCAAGAGGACAGGGGGCCCTATGGCTACACCTTC.

The chain carries TRBV11-2 and TRBJ2-7; D assignment may be TRBD1 or TRBD2 (6 bases each). The CDR3 runs 17 residues. Looked up from germline, CDR1 is SGHAT and CDR2 is FQNNGV. With 6 bases removed from V and 0 bases from J, the gap between germline ends came to 21 bases. CDR3 in amino acids: CASSLAGTHFSSYEQYF. The CDR3 bases are TGTGCCAGCAGTTTGGCGGGGACACACTTTAGCTCCTACGAGCAGTACTTC.

V gene TRBV6-2 or TRBV6-3 combines with J gene TRBJ1-2; D is unresolved. Germline CDR1 MNHEY, CDR2 SVGEGT. This CDR3 has 17 amino acids. Trimming stripped 5 bases from V and 4 bases from J, with 23 bases between. The CDR3 sequence: CASSPPGVDAGSYGYTF. The CDR3 DNA reads as TGTGCCAGCAGTCCCCCGGGTGTGGACGCTGGGAGCTATGGCTACACCTTC.

This chain uses TRBV19 with TRBJ2-2; D gene uncertain. CDR3 length: 11 amino acids. Looked up from germline, CDR1 is LNHDA and CDR2 is SQIVND (reference sequence). V lost 2 bases to trimming and J lost 8 bases, with 3 bases between them. This CDR3 reads CASSIWGELFF. The CDR3 nucleotides read TGTGCCAGTAGTATATGGGGGGAGCTGTTTTTT.

This chain connects TRBV30 to TRBJ2-1, with D maybe TRBD2 (6 bases). Trimming removed 1 base from V and 14 bases from J, with 18 bases in between. CDR1 is GTSNPN and CDR2 is SVGIG in the germline V gene (reference sequence). The CDR3 totals 13 residues. The CDR3 region is CAWSAKGLPREFF. DNA for the CDR3: TGTGCCTGGAGTGCCAAGGGACTCCCCCGGGAGTTCTTC.

This sequence joins TRBV10-3 and TRBJ2-2; D not certain. V gave up 0 bases and J gave up 7 bases, with 6 bases separating them. The germline V gene has CDR1 ENHRY and CDR2 SYGVKD. This CDR3 has 13 amino acids. CDR3 coding DNA: TGTGCCATCAGTGAGTCAAGGGACGGGGAGCTGTTTTTT. This codes for CAISESRDGELFF.

The CDR3 region has the DNA TGCAGCGCCCAGAGAGGGGGCAGGACTGAAGCTTTCTTT. This gives the protein CSAQRGGRTEAFF. V and J are TRBV29-1 and TRBJ1-1, with 7 nucleotides matching TRBD1. V gave up 7 bases and J gave up 5 bases; unmatched junction bases: 10. Germline V lookup: CDR1 SQVTM, CDR2 ANQGSEA. The CDR3 totals 13 residues.

Details on this clone: The same CDR3 arises from other DNA sequences in this sample as well. The chain carries TRBV12-5 and TRBJ2-5, with D possibly TRBD1 on 6 matching bases. Trimming took off 6 bases at V and 5 bases at J, with 22 bases between the two ends. CDR1 LGHNT and CDR2 FRNRAP come from the germline V gene. The CDR3 is 16 residues long. This CDR3 is CASGVGASGQVETQYF. The CDR3 DNA sequence: TGTGCTAGTGGGGTGGGGGCTAGTGGTCAGGTGGAGACCCAGTACTTC.

The chain employs TRBV28 and TRBJ2-5; TRBD1 matches at 7 bases. V dropped 6 bases and J dropped 3; count of bases not matched to a gene: 10. Looked up from germline, CDR1 is MDHEN and CDR2 is SYDVKM. CDR3 length equals 15 residues. CDR3 sequence: CASSSSGTAKETQYF. DNA for the CDR3: TGTGCCAGCAGCTCCTCCGGGACAGCCAAAGAGACCCAGTACTTC. Full variable domain (outside the CDR3, taken from reference TRBV28 and TRBJ2-5): DVKVTQSSRYLVKRTGEKVFLECVQDMDHENMFWYRQDPGLGLRLIYFSYDVKMKEKGDIPEGYSVSREKKERFSLILESASTNQTSMYLCASSSSGTAKETQYFGPGTRLLVL.

This clone was picked up one time. The rearrangement links TRBV27 to TRBJ2-7; 7 nucleotides match TRBD2. The CDR3 covers 14 residues. Germline V gives CDR1 MNHEY, CDR2 SMNVEV (reference sequence). V was clipped by 7 bases and J by 0 bases; unmatched bases: 6. In DNA form, the CDR3 reads TGTGCCAGCAACCGCGGGGGTAGCTCCTACGAGCAGTACTTC. It specifies CASNRGGSSYEQYF.

V gene TRBV28 combines with J gene TRBJ2-7; 8 bases align to TRBD1. The CDR3 totals 15 residues. Germline-derived CDR1 and CDR2 are MDHEN and SYDVKM. After removal of 6 bases from V and 1 base from J, the junction contained 8 bases not matched to a gene. In DNA, the CDR3 is TGTGCCAGCAGGGGGGGACAGGCGCTATCCTACGAGCAGTACTTC. Its protein is CASRGGQALSYEQYF.

This clone was detected a few times. The gene calls are TRBV19 and TRBJ1-2, with D maybe TRBD1 (5 bases). Germline V gene data show CDR1 as LNHDA and CDR2 as SQIVND (reference sequence). This CDR3 region has 19 residues. Trimming stripped 7 bases from V and 5 bases from J, with 32 bases between. CDR3 region: CASNSGERGTAGKRYGYTF. The DNA for the CDR3 is TGTGCCAGTAATTCCGGGGAGCGGGGCACGGCAGGGAAGAGGTATGGCTACACCTTC.

J is TRBJ2-3 and V is TRBV7-8, with 8 bases identical to TRBD2. With 1 base clipped from V and 0 bases from J, the junction kept 6 bases outside the gene matches. CDR1 and CDR2 (germline): SGHVS, FQNEAQ. The CDR3 is 17 residues long. The DNA for the CDR3 is TGTGCCAGCAGCTTAGGATCACTAGCGGCTAGCACAGATACGCAGTATTTT. It yields the protein CASSLGSLAASTDTQYF.

This chain joins TRBV5-1 and TRBJ1-3, with 11 bases fitting TRBD1. Germline loops: CDR1 SGHRS, CDR2 YFSETQ. CDR3 size: 16 residues. Trimming cost V 3 bases and J 4 bases; bases outside gene matches: 6. DNA of the CDR3: TGCGCCAGCAGCTCGGGGGACAGGGGGTCCGGAAACACCATATATTTT. It yields the protein CASSSGDRGSGNTIYF. Looking up the rest from reference TRBV5-1 and TRBJ1-3 gives the full variable domain: KAGVTQTPRYLIKTRGQQVTLSCSPISGHRSVSWYQQTPGQGLQFLFEYFSETQRNKGNFPGRFSGRQFSNSRSEMNVSTLELGDSALYLCASSSGDRGSGNTIYFGEGSWLTVV.

The V and J genes are TRBV7-2 and TRBJ1-5; 8 bases fit TRBD1. V shed 4 bases and J 2 bases; nucleotides not matched to a gene: 4. The CDR3 has 15 amino acids. Per germline, CDR1 SGHTA and CDR2 FQGNSA. As DNA, the CDR3 is TGTGCCAGCAGCTCAGGACAGGGAGGCAATCAGCCCCAGCATTTT. Translation gives CASSSGQGGNQPQHF. Combining the CDR3 with reference TRBV7-2 and TRBJ1-5 gives the whole variable domain GAGVSQSPSNKVTEKGKDVELRCDPISGHTALYWYRQSLGQGLEFLIYFQGNSAPDKSGLPSDRFSAERTGGSVSTLTIQRTQQEDSAVYLCASSSGQGGNQPQHFGDGTRLSIL.

The chain recombines TRBV6-5 with TRBJ1-1; D not resolved. CDR3 size: 14 residues. Germline lookup yields CDR1 MNHEY and CDR2 SVGAGI. V lost 0 bases and J 2 bases, leaving 7 bases between the germline ends. The CDR3 nucleotides read TGTGCCAGCAGTTACTCGCGGGTCAACACTGAAGCTTTCTTT. Translated, it gives CASSYSRVNTEAFF.

The CDR3 is CAISDGRSNEQFF. The CDR3 DNA sequence: TGTGCCATCAGTGACGGACGGAGCAATGAGCAGTTCTTC. The rearrangement links TRBV10-3 to TRBJ2-1; no clear D gene. Per germline, CDR1 ENHRY and CDR2 SYGVKD. V was shortened by 3 bases and J by 6 bases, with 9 bases between the two germline ends. This CDR3 is 13 amino acids long.

The rearrangement links TRBV18 to TRBJ1-3, with 7 positions matching TRBD1. This CDR3 spans 16 amino acids. Germline CDR1 reads KGHSH; CDR2 reads LQKENI. V was clipped by 3 bases and J by 0 bases; unmatched bases: 5. In nucleotides, the CDR3 is TGTGCCAGCTCACCGCAGACAGGGCGCTCTGGAAACACCATATATTTT. Translated, it gives CASSPQTGRSGNTIYF.

The DNA of the CDR3 is TGTGCCAGCAGACCTACAGGGAATCAGCCCCAGCATTTT. Its protein product is CASRPTGNQPQHF. The rearrangement links TRBV12-3 or TRBV12-4 to TRBJ1-5; weak D call: TRBD1 (6 bases). The germline V and J ends were trimmed by 6 bases and 4 bases, with 10 bases remaining between them. CDR3 length equals 13 residues.

This clone was seen once. The chain carries TRBV30 and TRBJ2-3; 7 nucleotides line up with TRBD1. The germline gives CDR1 GTSNPN, CDR2 SVGIG (reference sequence). The V gene end was trimmed by 8 bases and the J gene end by 3 bases; junction bases not matched to a gene: 8. CDR3 length: 13 residues. The CDR3 coding sequence is TGTGCCGGACAGACAGGGTCAACAGATACGCAGTATTTT. Protein sequence: CAGQTGSTDTQYF.

This rearrangement joins TRBV6-2 or TRBV6-3 to TRBJ2-2, with 11 bases that match TRBD2. This CDR3 contains 19 residues. Per the germline V gene, CDR1 is MNHEY and CDR2 is SVGEGT. The trim removed 4 bases at V and 6 bases at J, leaving 16 bases unmatched. In DNA form, the CDR3 reads TGTGCCAGCAGTTCCCGGACAAGTTCCGGGACTAGCGGTTCCGGGGAGCTGTTTTTT. Amino acids: CASSSRTSSGTSGSGELFF.

The chain has TRBV5-1 and TRBJ2-1, with 8 positions matching TRBD2. There are 18 residues in the CDR3. CDR1 SGHRS and CDR2 YFSETQ come from the germline V gene. The trim removed 0 bases at V and 1 base at J, leaving 9 bases unmatched. For the CDR3, the DNA is TGCGCCAGCAGCTTGGTCGTAGCGGGGACGGGATCCTACAATGAGCAGTTCTTC. It codes for CASSLVVAGTGSYNEQFF. The whole variable domain, remainder taken from reference TRBV5-1 and TRBJ2-1, is KAGVTQTPRYLIKTRGQQVTLSCSPISGHRSVSWYQQTPGQGLQFLFEYFSETQRNKGNFPGRFSGRQFSNSRSEMNVSTLELGDSALYLCASSLVVAGTGSYNEQFFGPGTRLTVL.

The chain uses TRBV4-3 and TRBJ1-6; 8 bases are shared with TRBD1. This CDR3 spans 16 amino acids. Germline trimming cut 6 bases from V and 7 bases from J; bases unmatched to any gene: 11. Germline CDR1 LGHNA, CDR2 YSLEER. The CDR3 nucleotides are TGCGCCAGCAGGCGACAGGGGAGAGGGATGAATTCACCCCTCCACTTT. Its translation is CASRRQGRGMNSPLHF.

The chain carries TRBV28 and TRBJ1-5; TRBD1 aligns across 8 bases. CDR1 is MDHEN and CDR2 is SYDVKM in the germline V gene. The length of the CDR3 is 14 residues. V lost 7 bases and J lost 3; bases outside the gene matches: 5. CDR3 region: CASKAGGFNQPQHF. The CDR3 region has the DNA TGTGCCAGCAAGGCAGGGGGCTTCAATCAGCCCCAGCATTTT.

The chain combines TRBV24-1 with TRBJ2-1; D may be TRBD1 (6 bases). There are 15 residues in the CDR3. The V end was cut by 5 bases, the J end by 0 bases, with 10 bases between. From germline, CDR1 is KGHDR and CDR2 SFDVKD. Here the CDR3 reads CATSGSDSSYNEQFF. CDR3 DNA: TGTGCCACCAGTGGCTCGGACAGCTCCTACAATGAGCAGTTCTTC.

V usage is TRBV19 and J usage is TRBJ1-2; D is unclear. The CDR3 length is 14 residues. Trimming shortened V by 8 bases and J by 4 bases, and 17 bases separated the two germline ends. Germline V gene data show CDR1 as LNHDA and CDR2 as SQIVND (reference sequence). The CDR3 coding sequence is TGTGCCAGTTACGACCCTGGCTCGGGCTATGGCTACACCTTC. This encodes CASYDPGSGYGYTF.

The rearrangement links TRBV5-4 to TRBJ2-5; unclear D gene. CDR1 and CDR2 (germline): SGHNT, YYREEE (reference sequence). The CDR3 consists of 16 residues. V was shortened by 4 bases and J by 4 bases, with 20 bases between the two germline ends. The CDR3 region has the DNA TGTGCCAGCAGCATCGCTTCCCTGGAGAGCAGAGAGACCCAGTACTTC. Translated: CASSIASLESRETQYF.